This T cell receptor (beta chain) was sequenced during a study of cytomegalovirus exposure and HLA in healthy donors. Primers for the PCR totalled 60 Vbeta and 13 Jbeta. Profiled with immunoSEQ multiplex PCR; TCRdb holds only in-frame clones, not every one. Of some 190,000 clones listed, approximately 86% are singletons. This CDR3 comprises 14 residues. The germline V gene encodes CDR1 SNHLY and CDR2 FYNNEI. V was clipped by 4 bases and J by 7 bases; unmatched bases: 9. This chain links TRBV2 with TRBJ1-2; 7 nucleotides match TRBD1. Sequencing was performed on PBMCs. This sequence originates from a woman aged 25 to 39 in good health and CMV-seronegative. DNA for the CDR3: TGTGCCAGCAGTGGGACAGGTGGGGCGGTTGGCTACACCTTC. Protein sequence: CASSGTGGAVGYTF.